This section outlines one T cell receptor beta chain sequence together with its context. Cells designated naive CD8 were CD45RO-negative and were positively selected for CCR7, with terminally differentiated effector memory CD45RA+ cells excluded. CDR3 size: 17 residues. V was shortened by 5 bases and J by 8 bases, with 27 bases between the two germline ends. CDR1 is SGHAT and CDR2 is FQNNGV in the germline V gene. Only in-frame clones appear in the TCRdb table, and some are missing; sequencing was by immunoSEQ multiplex PCR. Of about 820,000 clones in the sample, about 92% were seen once. The data stem from a study of shared clonotypes between healthy human individuals.

The sequencing sample was made of naive CD8+ T cells sorted from blood. The rearrangement joins TRBV11-2 to TRBJ1-1, with D hard to call. This sequence originates from a man aged 30 to 39 in good health. CDR3 region: CASSAAFVGESNPEAFF. DNA for the CDR3: TGTGCCAGCAGCGCCGCCTTCGTGGGCGAGTCAAACCCGGAAGCTTTCTTT.